A single T cell receptor (beta chain) is shown here with its context. With 10 bases clipped from V and 10 bases from J, the junction kept 8 bases outside the gene matches. CDR3 length: 13 amino acids. Germline CDR1 reads ENHRY; CDR2 reads SYGVKD. The table came from immunoSEQ multiplex PCR; TCRdb's copy has only in-frame clones and leaves some out. The table includes 150,000 to 200,000 clones, roughly 90% detected once. Seattle-derived patients entered the study during active infection and were followed longitudinally. The sample comes from a study of blood T cell repertoires in COVID-19. The wider study: The United States, Italy and Spain provided the acute and convalescent COVID-19 samples.

J is TRBJ1-6 and V is TRBV10-3, with 9 bases matching TRBD1. The clonotype originates from a woman in her sixties with COVID-19, enrolled during active disease. The specimen was peripheral blood. CDR3 nucleotides: TGTGCCACTTGCCGGGACAGGGAGTCACCCCTCCACTTT. Encoded protein: CATCRDRESPLHF.